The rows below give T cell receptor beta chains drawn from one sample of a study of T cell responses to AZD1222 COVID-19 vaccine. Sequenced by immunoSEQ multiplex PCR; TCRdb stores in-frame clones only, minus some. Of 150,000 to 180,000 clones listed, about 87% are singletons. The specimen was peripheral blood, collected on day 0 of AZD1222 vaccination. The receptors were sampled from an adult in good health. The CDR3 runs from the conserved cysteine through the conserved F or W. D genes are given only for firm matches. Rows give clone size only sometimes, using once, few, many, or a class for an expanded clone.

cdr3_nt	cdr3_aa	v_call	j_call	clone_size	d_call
TGTGCCAGCAGCCCCTCCGGTTATCAAGAGACCCAGTACTTC	CASSPSGYQETQYF	TRBV6-4	TRBJ2-5	NA	NA
TGTGCCAGCAGACCCGGGACTCTCGAGCAAAAGCAGTATTTT	CASRPGTLEQKQYF	TRBV5-5	TRBJ2-3	NA	NA
TGTGCCAGCAGTTTAGGACAGGGGAGCGGCTACACCTTC	CASSLGQGSGYTF	TRBV28	TRBJ1-2	NA	TRBD1
TGTGCCAGCAGCTTGTCGGGACAGGCATACACCGGGGAGCTGTTTTTT	CASSLSGQAYTGELFF	TRBV5-6	TRBJ2-2	NA	TRBD1
TGCGCCAGCAGCTTGGCGACAGGGGAAGGGACTGAAGCTTTCTTT	CASSLATGEGTEAFF	TRBV5-1	TRBJ1-1	NA	TRBD1
TGTGCCAGCAGCTTGCCGGGGATCGGGACTGAAGCTTTCTTT	CASSLPGIGTEAFF	TRBV5-4	TRBJ1-1	NA	NA
TGTGCCAGCAGCCCTGGGAGGACAGGGCCGGAAAAACTGTTTTTT	CASSPGRTGPEKLFF	TRBV7-2	TRBJ1-4	once	TRBD1
TGTGCCAGCAGTCCATCCTCGAAGGGTGGCTACACCTTC	CASSPSSKGGYTF	TRBV6-5	TRBJ1-2	NA	NA
TGTGCCAGCAGTTTAGGGAAATACGGCACTGAAGCTTTCTTT	CASSLGKYGTEAFF	TRBV27	TRBJ1-1	NA	NA
TGTGCCAGCTCTTCCCGGGCGGCCCTTGGGGAGACCCAGTACTTC	CASSSRAALGETQYF	TRBV7-2	TRBJ2-5	NA	NA
TGTGCCAGCAGTTACGAGATGACAGGGCTGAACACTGAAGCTTTCTTT	CASSYEMTGLNTEAFF	TRBV6-2/TRBV6-3	TRBJ1-1	NA	TRBD1
TGCGCCAGCAGCCAAGATCCGGGGCCTAGCGGAAGACTGTTTTTT	CASSQDPGPSGRLFF	TRBV4-1	TRBJ1-4	NA	NA
TGCGCCAGCAGCCAAGAAATTGGGAGGACAGGAAACACTGAAGCTTTCTTT	CASSQEIGRTGNTEAFF	TRBV4-3	TRBJ1-1	NA	TRBD1
TGTGCCAGTACCCTCTCATGGACAGGGGGGCAGCCCCAGCATTTT	CASTLSWTGGQPQHF	TRBV19	TRBJ1-5	NA	TRBD1
TGTGCCAGCTCACCGACCCTTCAGGGGACGCACGAAAAACTGTTTTTT	CASSPTLQGTHEKLFF	TRBV18	TRBJ1-4	once	NA
TGTGCCAGTAGTATCTCGGGGGTTGCTGGAAACACCATATATTTT	CASSISGVAGNTIYF	TRBV19	TRBJ1-3	few	NA
TGCGCCAGCAGCCAAGGTCGGGGGGGCAATCAGCCCCAGCATTTT	CASSQGRGGNQPQHF	TRBV4-1	TRBJ1-5	few	NA
TGTGCCAGTAGGCCCTGGGGAGATAGCAATCAGCCCCAGCATTTT	CASRPWGDSNQPQHF	TRBV19	TRBJ1-5	NA	NA
TGTGCCAGCAGCCTACCCGGGGGCTTGGATTCACCCCTCCACTTT	CASSLPGGLDSPLHF	TRBV5-4	TRBJ1-6	NA	NA